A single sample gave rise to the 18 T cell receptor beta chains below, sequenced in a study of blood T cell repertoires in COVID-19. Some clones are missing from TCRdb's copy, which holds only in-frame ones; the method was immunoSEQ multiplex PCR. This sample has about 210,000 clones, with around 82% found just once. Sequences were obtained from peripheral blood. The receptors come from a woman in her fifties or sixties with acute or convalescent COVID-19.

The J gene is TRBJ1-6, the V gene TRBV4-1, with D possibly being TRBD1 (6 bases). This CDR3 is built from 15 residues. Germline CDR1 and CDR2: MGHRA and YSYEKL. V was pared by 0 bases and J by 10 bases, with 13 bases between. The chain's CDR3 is CASSQEGHRASPLHF. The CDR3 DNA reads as TGCGCCAGCAGCCAAGAGGGGCACAGGGCGTCACCCCTCCACTTT.

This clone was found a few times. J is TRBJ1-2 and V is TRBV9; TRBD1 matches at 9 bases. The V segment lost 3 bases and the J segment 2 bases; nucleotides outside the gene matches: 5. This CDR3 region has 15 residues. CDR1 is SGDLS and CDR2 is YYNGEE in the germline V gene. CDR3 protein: CASSAWDRVNYGYTF. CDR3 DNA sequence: TGTGCCAGCAGCGCCTGGGACAGGGTCAACTATGGCTACACCTTC.

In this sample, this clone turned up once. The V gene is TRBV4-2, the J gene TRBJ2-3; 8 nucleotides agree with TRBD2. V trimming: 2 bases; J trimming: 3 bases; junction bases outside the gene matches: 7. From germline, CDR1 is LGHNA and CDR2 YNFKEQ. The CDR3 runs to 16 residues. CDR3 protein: CASSQLSGRDTDTQYF. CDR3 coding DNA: TGTGCCAGCAGCCAACTCAGCGGGAGAGATACAGATACGCAGTATTTT.

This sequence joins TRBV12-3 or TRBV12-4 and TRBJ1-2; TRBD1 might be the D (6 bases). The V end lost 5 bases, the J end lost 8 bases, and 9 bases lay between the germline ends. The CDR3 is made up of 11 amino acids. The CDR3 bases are TGTGCCAGCAGTGGACAGAGGGGCTACACCTTC. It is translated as CASSGQRGYTF.

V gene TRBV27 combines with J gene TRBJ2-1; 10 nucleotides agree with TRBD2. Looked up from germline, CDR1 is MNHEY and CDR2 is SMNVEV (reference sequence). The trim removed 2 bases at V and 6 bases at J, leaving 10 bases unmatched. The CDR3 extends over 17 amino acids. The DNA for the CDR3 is TGTGCCAGCAGTTTAATATCGACTAGCGGGTTGGGCAATGAGCAGTTCTTC. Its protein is CASSLISTSGLGNEQFF.

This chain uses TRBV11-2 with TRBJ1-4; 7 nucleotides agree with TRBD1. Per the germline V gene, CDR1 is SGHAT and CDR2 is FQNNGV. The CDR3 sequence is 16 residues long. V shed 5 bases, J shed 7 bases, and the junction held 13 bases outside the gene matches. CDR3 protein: CASSPSGSRGIEKLFF. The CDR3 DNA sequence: TGTGCCAGCAGCCCCTCAGGGTCCAGGGGGATTGAAAAACTGTTTTTT.

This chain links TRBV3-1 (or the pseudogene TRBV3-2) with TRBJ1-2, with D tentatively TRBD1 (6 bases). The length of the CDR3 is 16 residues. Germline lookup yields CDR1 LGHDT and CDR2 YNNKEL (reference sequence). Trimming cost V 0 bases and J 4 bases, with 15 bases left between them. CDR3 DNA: TGTGCCAGCAGCCAAGATCGCCTACAGGGTACCTATGGCTACACCTTC. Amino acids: CASSQDRLQGTYGYTF.

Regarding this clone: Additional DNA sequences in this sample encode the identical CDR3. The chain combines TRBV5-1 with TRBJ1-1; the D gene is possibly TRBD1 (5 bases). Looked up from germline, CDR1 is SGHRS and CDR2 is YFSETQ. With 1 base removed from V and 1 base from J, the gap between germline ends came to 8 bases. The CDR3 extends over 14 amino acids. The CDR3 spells CASSLKGQNTEAFF. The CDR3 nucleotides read TGCGCCAGCAGCTTGAAGGGGCAGAACACTGAAGCTTTCTTT. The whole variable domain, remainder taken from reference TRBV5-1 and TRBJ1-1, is KAGVTQTPRYLIKTRGQQVTLSCSPISGHRSVSWYQQTPGQGLQFLFEYFSETQRNKGNFPGRFSGRQFSNSRSEMNVSTLELGDSALYLCASSLKGQNTEAFFGQGTRLTVV.

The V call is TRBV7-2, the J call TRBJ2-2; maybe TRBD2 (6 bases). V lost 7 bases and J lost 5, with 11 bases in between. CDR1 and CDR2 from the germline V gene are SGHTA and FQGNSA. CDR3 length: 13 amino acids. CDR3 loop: CASTRDFTGELFF. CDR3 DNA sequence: TGTGCCAGCACCCGGGACTTTACCGGGGAGCTGTTTTTT.

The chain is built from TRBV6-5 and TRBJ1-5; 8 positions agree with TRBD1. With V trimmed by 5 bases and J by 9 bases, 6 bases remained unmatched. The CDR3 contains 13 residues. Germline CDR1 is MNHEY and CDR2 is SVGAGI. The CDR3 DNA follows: TGTGCCAGCAGTAAAACAGGGGGACGGCCCCAGCATTTT. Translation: CASSKTGGRPQHF.

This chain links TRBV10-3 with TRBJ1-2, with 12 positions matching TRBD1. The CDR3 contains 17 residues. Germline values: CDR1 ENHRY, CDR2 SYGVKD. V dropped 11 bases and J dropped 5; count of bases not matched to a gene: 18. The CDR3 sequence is CAARPGTGGAKGYGYTF. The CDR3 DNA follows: TGTGCCGCGCGCCCCGGGACAGGGGGCGCAAAAGGGTATGGCTACACCTTC.

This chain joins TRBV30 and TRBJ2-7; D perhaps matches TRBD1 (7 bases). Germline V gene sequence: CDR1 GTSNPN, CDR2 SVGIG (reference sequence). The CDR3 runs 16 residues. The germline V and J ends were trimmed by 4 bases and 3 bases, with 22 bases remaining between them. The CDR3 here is CAWTKRWQGGNYEQYF. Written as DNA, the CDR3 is TGTGCCTGGACCAAACGTTGGCAGGGGGGAAACTACGAGCAGTACTTC.

CDR3: CASSDWDSNYGYTF. The DNA of the CDR3 is TGTGCCAGCAGTGACTGGGACAGCAACTATGGCTACACCTTC. The rearrangement uses TRBV25-1 and TRBJ1-2, with 7 nucleotides matching TRBD1. Looked up from germline, CDR1 is MGHDK and CDR2 is SYGVNS. V lost 3 bases and J lost 2; bases outside the gene matches: 3. The CDR3 consists of 14 residues.

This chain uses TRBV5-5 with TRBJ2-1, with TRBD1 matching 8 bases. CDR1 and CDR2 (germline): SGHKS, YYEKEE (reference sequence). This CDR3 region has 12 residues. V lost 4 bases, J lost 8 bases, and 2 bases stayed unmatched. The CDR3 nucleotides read TGTGCCAGCAGCCGGACAGGGTATGAGCAGTTCTTC. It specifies CASSRTGYEQFF.

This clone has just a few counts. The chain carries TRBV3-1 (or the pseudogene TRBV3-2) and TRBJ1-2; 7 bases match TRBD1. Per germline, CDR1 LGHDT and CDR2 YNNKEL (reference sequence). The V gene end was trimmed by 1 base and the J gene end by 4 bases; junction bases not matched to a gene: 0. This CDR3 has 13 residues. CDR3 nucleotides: TGTGCCAGCAGCCAAGGGGACAGCTATGGCTACACCTTC. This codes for CASSQGDSYGYTF.

CDR3 loop: CSVELARADTQYF. The CDR3 DNA sequence: TGCAGCGTCGAACTAGCAAGGGCAGATACGCAGTATTTT. The chain couples TRBV29-1 to TRBJ2-3, with D possibly matching TRBD2 (6 bases). The CDR3 is 13 residues long. Germline V gene data show CDR1 as SQVTM and CDR2 as ANQGSEA. Trimming took off 6 bases at V and 4 bases at J, with 14 bases between the two ends.

Written as DNA, the CDR3 is TGTGCCAGCAGTCGAGGACAGAAAGAGACCCAGTACTTC. This gives the protein CASSRGQKETQYF. This chain uses TRBV12-3 or TRBV12-4 with TRBJ2-5, with D possibly TRBD1 on 6 matching bases. The CDR3 is made up of 13 amino acids. V lost 5 bases, J lost 3 bases, and 10 bases lay in between.

CDR3 nucleotides: TGTGCCAGCAGCACGATTGGTAGCGGGAGGCCAGATACGCAGTATTTT. Its translation is CASSTIGSGRPDTQYF. The chain is built from TRBV5-8 and TRBJ2-3; 10 positions match TRBD2. Germline CDR1 reads SGHTS; CDR2 reads YDEGEE. The CDR3 contains 16 residues. Unmatched junction bases numbered 9, after V lost 4 bases and J lost 4 bases.